This note documents a single T cell receptor (beta chain) sequence. Other DNA sequences of this sample code for an identical CDR3. CDR3 length: 15 amino acids. Germline assignment: CDR1 LGHDT and CDR2 YNNKEL (reference sequence). The ends were cut back, 4 bases at V and 2 bases at J, with 13 bases in the middle. Original handling: Estimation of nucleated cell counts was performed using reference gene primer amplification. Clones were sequenced by immunoSEQ multiplex PCR, and TCRdb holds only the in-frame ones, with some missing. Clone size and the V and J calls come from that table; the DNA yielded D and trimming. The sample contains hundreds of thousands of clones, approximately 89% of which appear only once. These data belong to a study of blood T cell repertoires in COVID-19.

Sequences were obtained from peripheral blood. The chain employs TRBV3-1 (or the pseudogene TRBV3-2) and TRBJ2-3; D perhaps matches TRBD2 (6 bases). The TCR comes from a woman aged 25-40 years with COVID-19, enrolled during active disease. CDR3 sequence (DNA): TGTGCCAGCAGCCCCTCGGGACTTCCCACAGATACGCAGTATTTT. Its protein is CASSPSGLPTDTQYF.